The 29 T cell receptor beta chains below were found in one sample sequenced in a study of blood T cell repertoires in COVID-19. Libraries were prepared by immunoSEQ multiplex PCR; TCRdb keeps only in-frame clonotypes and omits some of them. There are roughly 120,000 clones in the sample; about 90% occur only once, and about 1% lies in the top ten. The sequencing input was peripheral blood. All receptors come from a woman aged 45-65 years with active or convalescent COVID-19.

The J gene is TRBJ2-2, the V gene TRBV7-9; 8 bases are shared with TRBD2. The CDR3 sequence is 16 residues long. Looked up from germline, CDR1 is SEHNR and CDR2 is FQNEAQ (reference sequence). The ends lost 1 base at V and 4 bases at J; junction bases unmatched: 5. The CDR3 reads CASSLVGRAITGELFF. The CDR3 region has the DNA TGTGCCAGCAGCTTAGTCGGGAGGGCCATCACCGGGGAGCTGTTTTTT.

The rearrangement links TRBV5-4 to TRBJ2-3; possible D gene TRBD1, 6 bases. The germline CDR1 and CDR2 sequences are SGHNT and YYREEE (reference sequence). The CDR3 consists of 13 residues. Deletions cut 3 bases from V and 2 bases from J, with 7 bases between. The CDR3 loop reads CASSWTDTDTQYF. The CDR3, as DNA: TGTGCCAGCAGCTGGACAGACACAGATACGCAGTATTTT.

This sequence joins TRBV4-2 and TRBJ1-1, with D maybe TRBD1 (6 bases). The CDR3 is made up of 15 amino acids. The germline V gene has CDR1 LGHNA and CDR2 YNFKEQ. Trimming removed 4 bases at V and 2 bases at J, with 14 bases between. The CDR3 is CASSPLQGRNTEAFF. The CDR3 nucleotides are TGTGCCAGCAGCCCACTACAGGGACGAAACACTGAAGCTTTCTTT.

The chain employs TRBV5-1 and TRBJ2-1, with a weak D call TRBD2 (5 bases). CDR1 and CDR2 from the germline V gene are SGHRS and YFSETQ. The ends were cut back, 0 bases at V and 4 bases at J, with 14 bases in the middle. The CDR3 totals 16 residues. The CDR3, as DNA: TGCGCCAGCAGCTTGGTCCGGGGTGGGTTTTACAATGAGCAGTTCTTC. Translating it yields CASSLVRGGFYNEQFF.

The chain combines TRBV12-3 or TRBV12-4 with TRBJ2-2, with D uncertain. Trimming took off 4 bases at V and 6 bases at J, with 6 bases between the two ends. This CDR3 is built from 12 residues. The CDR3 here is CASSYYAGELFF. CDR3 nucleotides: TGTGCCAGCAGTTACTATGCCGGGGAGCTGTTTTTT.

The V and J genes are TRBV6-2 or TRBV6-3 and TRBJ1-5; TRBD1 matches 9 bases. With 4 bases clipped from V and 7 bases from J, the junction kept 2 bases outside the gene matches. CDR1 and CDR2 from the germline V gene are MNHEY and SVGEGT. This CDR3 is built from 13 residues. The CDR3, as DNA: TGTGCCAGCAGTTTGGGACAGGGCCAGCCCCAGCATTTT. It is translated as CASSLGQGQPQHF.

V gene TRBV6-2 or TRBV6-3 combines with J gene TRBJ2-5, with 7 nucleotides matching TRBD2. V was pared by 4 bases and J by 6 bases, with 11 bases of the junction left unmatched. In germline, CDR1 is MNHEY, CDR2 SVGEGT. The CDR3 is 15 amino acids. CDR3 sequence: CASSSPTSRHQTQYF. The CDR3 bases are TGTGCCAGCAGTTCCCCGACTAGCCGTCACCAGACCCAGTACTTC.

This sequence joins TRBV29-1 and TRBJ1-2; D is undetermined. The length of the CDR3 is 8 residues. From germline, CDR1 is SQVTM and CDR2 ANQGSEA. The V and J ends lost 7 bases and 7 bases respectively, with 4 bases between them. The CDR3, as DNA: TGCAGCGCCGGTGGCTACACCTTC. Encoded protein: CSAGGYTF.

The J gene is TRBJ1-2, the V gene TRBV6-1; no clear D. V was trimmed by 3 bases and J by 3 bases, leaving 11 bases between them. Germline CDR1 reads MNHNS; CDR2 reads SASEGT. This CDR3 region has 14 residues. CDR3 DNA sequence: TGTGCCAGCAGTGACGGGAATTACTACTATGGCTACACCTTC. It yields the protein CASSDGNYYYGYTF.

This chain links TRBV14 with TRBJ2-3; TRBD2 matches 7 bases. CDR3 length equals 15 residues. Germline V gene lookup returns CDR1 SGHDN and CDR2 FVKESK. V lost 5 bases and J lost 6; bases outside the gene matches: 11. The CDR3 DNA is TGTGCCAGCAGCTCCCTGAGTAGCGGGTACGATACGCAGTATTTT. This gives the protein CASSSLSSGYDTQYF.

The V and J genes are TRBV19 and TRBJ2-3; D remains ambiguous. In germline, CDR1 is LNHDA, CDR2 SQIVND (reference sequence). Deletions cut 3 bases from V and 0 bases from J, with 7 bases between. This CDR3 has 14 residues. The CDR3 sequence: CASSMYGSTDTQYF. The CDR3 nucleotides are TGTGCCAGTAGTATGTACGGGAGCACAGATACGCAGTATTTT.

This sequence joins TRBV30 and TRBJ1-1; no clear D. CDR1 and CDR2 from the germline V gene are GTSNPN and SVGIG (reference sequence). CDR3 size: 13 residues. V was clipped by 2 bases and J by 3 bases, with 10 bases between them. The CDR3 loop is CAWSPGFDTEAFF. CDR3 coding DNA: TGTGCCTGGAGTCCCGGGTTTGACACTGAAGCTTTCTTT.

The chain is built from TRBV28 and TRBJ2-1; 12 bases are shared with TRBD2. V was pared by 5 bases and J by 7 bases, with 6 bases of the junction left unmatched. The CDR3 spans 15 residues. Looked up from germline, CDR1 is MDHEN and CDR2 is SYDVKM. As DNA, the CDR3 is TGTGCCAGCAGTACGCTAGCGGGAGGGCCAAATGAGCAGTTCTTC. Translated, it gives CASSTLAGGPNEQFF.

The chain couples TRBV21-1 to TRBJ1-1. TRBV21-1 represents a pseudogene. CDR3 length: 16 amino acids. Here the CDR3 DNA reads TGTGCCAGCAGCAAAGGGCCATATGGCGGGAACACTGAAGCTTTCTTT. Amino acid sequence: CASSKGPYGGNTEAFF.

This sequence joins TRBV11-3 and TRBJ1-2, with D perhaps matching TRBD1 (5 bases). V was shortened by 7 bases and J by 8 bases, with 26 bases between the two germline ends. In germline, CDR1 is SGHNT, CDR2 YENEEA. The CDR3 has 16 amino acids. This CDR3 is CASIMGGDQSHWGYTF. The CDR3 coding sequence is TGTGCCAGCATCATGGGGGGGGACCAGTCCCATTGGGGCTACACCTTC.

This chain joins TRBV20-1 and TRBJ1-6; D possibly corresponds to TRBD1 (6 bases). This CDR3 has 15 residues. Per the germline V gene, CDR1 is DFQATT and CDR2 is SNEGSKA (reference sequence). V shed 3 bases and J shed 6 bases, with 15 bases lying between them. The CDR3 coding sequence is TGCAGTGCTAGTGGGGGGCTGGGTAGTAATTCACCCCTCCACTTT. Translation: CSASGGLGSNSPLHF.

As concerns this clone: Different DNA sequences within this sample yield the same CDR3. V usage is TRBV9 and J usage is TRBJ2-1; 10 bases line up with TRBD1. The CDR3 length is 15 residues. The germline gives CDR1 SGDLS, CDR2 YYNGEE. V lost 2 bases and J lost 1; bases outside the gene matches: 0. The CDR3 DNA sequence: TGTGCCAGCAGCGTGGGACAGGGGTCCTACAATGAGCAGTTCTTC. Translating it yields CASSVGQGSYNEQFF.

This clone was recorded once. The chain is built from TRBV2 and TRBJ2-1; 12 bases fit TRBD2. Germline V gene sequence: CDR1 SNHLY, CDR2 FYNNEI. Trimming at V came to 6 bases and at J to 6 bases, leaving 0 bases not matched to a gene. This CDR3 has 13 residues. DNA for the CDR3: TGTGCCAGCAGGACTAGCGGGAGCAATGAGCAGTTCTTC. This sequence encodes CASRTSGSNEQFF.

The V call is TRBV10-3, the J call TRBJ1-5; TRBD1 matches 12 bases. With 6 bases clipped from V and 7 bases from J, the junction kept 4 bases outside the gene matches. Germline values: CDR1 ENHRY, CDR2 SYGVKD. CDR3 length equals 14 residues. CDR3 bases: TGTGCCATCAGAGGGACAGGGGGCGGACAGCCCCAGCATTTT. Protein product: CAIRGTGGGQPQHF.

J is TRBJ2-7 and V is TRBV18; D is unclear. The V gene's germline CDR1 is KGHSH and CDR2 LQKENI. V was trimmed by 3 bases and J by 0 bases, leaving 12 bases between them. The length of the CDR3 is 15 residues. As DNA, the CDR3 is TGTGCCAGCTCACCGGCGGCCCTGAGCTCCTACGAGCAGTACTTC. Translation gives CASSPAALSSYEQYF.

The V gene is TRBV4-1, the J gene TRBJ2-5; D call uncertain. Trimming removed 0 bases at V and 2 bases at J, with 22 bases between. The CDR3 length is 19 residues. The germline V gene has CDR1 MGHRA and CDR2 YSYEKL. The CDR3 DNA follows: TGCGCCAGCAGCCAAGAAAAGAAGATGTGGGCCCCCGAACAAGAGACCCAGTACTTC. Protein sequence: CASSQEKKMWAPEQETQYF.

The chain combines TRBV7-9 with TRBJ2-1; tentative D call: TRBD2 (5 bases). Germline V gene sequence: CDR1 SEHNR, CDR2 FQNEAQ (reference sequence). The ends were cut back, 8 bases at V and 12 bases at J, with 20 bases in the middle. This CDR3 region has 13 residues. CDR3 amino acids: CASSLGLAGGQFF. The CDR3 nucleotides read TGTGCCAGCTCCCTTGGACTCGCCGGCGGGCAGTTCTTC.

This clone was found once. The chain recombines TRBV19 with TRBJ1-5; 8 bases agree with TRBD1. Germline trimming cut 7 bases from V and 4 bases from J; bases unmatched to any gene: 12. From germline, CDR1 is LNHDA and CDR2 SQIVND (reference sequence). CDR3 length: 16 amino acids. In DNA, the CDR3 is TGTGCCAGTACCCTAACCATGGACAGGGTAAATCAGCCCCAGCATTTT. Protein: CASTLTMDRVNQPQHF. Variable domain in full (rest from reference TRBV19 and TRBJ1-5): DGGITQSPKYLFRKEGQNVTLSCEQNLNHDAMYWYRQDPGQGLRLIYYSQIVNDFQKGDIAEGYSVSREKKESFPLTVTSAQKNPTAFYLCASTLTMDRVNQPQHFGDGTRLSIL.

This chain uses TRBV11-3 with TRBJ2-2; 10 nucleotides align to TRBD1. CDR1 and CDR2 from the germline V gene are SGHNT and YENEEA. This CDR3 contains 16 residues. Trimming cost V 5 bases and J 7 bases; bases outside gene matches: 10. CDR3 region: CASSPLTGGENGELFF. In nucleotides, the CDR3 is TGTGCCAGCAGCCCTCTGACAGGGGGCGAGAACGGGGAGCTGTTTTTT.

This clone appeared a few times. The chain links TRBV3-1 (or the pseudogene TRBV3-2) to TRBJ1-2; perhaps TRBD1 as D (6 bases). The CDR3 has 15 residues. Trimming left V 5 bases short and J 4 bases short, with 17 bases between. Germline V gives CDR1 LGHDT, CDR2 YNNKEL (reference sequence). CDR3 nucleotides: TGTGCCAGCAGCAACCAGGGGTCTGGCTCCTATGGCTACACCTTC. Protein: CASSNQGSGSYGYTF.

The chain recombines TRBV30 with TRBJ2-1, with D possibly being TRBD1 (5 bases). Germline CDR1 and CDR2: GTSNPN and SVGIG (reference sequence). Deletions cut 4 bases from V and 1 base from J, with 20 bases between. The CDR3 length is 17 residues. This chain's CDR3 is CAWTFGPGFGSYNEQFF. DNA of the CDR3: TGTGCCTGGACCTTCGGTCCAGGGTTTGGTTCCTACAATGAGCAGTTCTTC.

This chain links TRBV6-2 or TRBV6-3 with TRBJ1-2, with 7 bases lining up with TRBD1. The CDR3 sequence is 17 residues long. Trimming removed 2 bases from V and 3 bases from J; junction bases left unmatched: 12. In germline, CDR1 is MNHEY, CDR2 SVGEGT. CDR3 nucleotides: TGTGCCAGCAGTTACACCACGCTGGGGACAGCTGACTATGGCTACACCTTC. The encoded protein is CASSYTTLGTADYGYTF.

The V call is TRBV7-8, the J call TRBJ1-5, with 9 bases matching TRBD1. CDR1 and CDR2 from the germline V gene are SGHVS and FQNEAQ. This CDR3 is 16 amino acids long. The J segment lost 6 bases and the V segment lost 6 bases, leaving 12 bases of the junction unmatched. CDR3: CASSSGATGGVQPQHF. The DNA of the CDR3 is TGTGCCAGCAGTTCTGGCGCGACAGGGGGGGTTCAGCCCCAGCATTTT.

This chain uses TRBV5-4 with TRBJ1-1; D possibly corresponds to TRBD1 (6 bases). V lost 5 bases to trimming and J lost 1 base, with 15 bases between them. Germline assignment: CDR1 SGHNT and CDR2 YYREEE (reference sequence). The CDR3 covers 15 residues. In DNA form, the CDR3 reads TGTGCCAGCAGATCGGGGGGCAAGGGGAACACTGAAGCTTTCTTT. Its protein is CASRSGGKGNTEAFF.